One sample yielded the 32 T cell receptor beta chains listed below, sequenced in a study of T cell responses to AZD1222 COVID-19 vaccine. The assay was immunoSEQ multiplex PCR, and TCRdb's table has in-frame clones only and misses some. The sample lists 120,000 or so clones; approximately 88% were seen once. Sequencing was performed on peripheral blood, taken on day 0 of AZD1222 vaccination. These TCRs come from an adult in good health.

CDR3 nucleotide sequence: TGCAGCGTTGAGAGTAACATGAACACTGAAGCTTTCTTT. This translates into CSVESNMNTEAFF. The chain employs TRBV29-1 and TRBJ1-1; D gene uncertain. Trimming pared 3 bases from V and 0 bases from J, leaving 8 bases between. This CDR3 is 13 amino acids long. Germline V lookup: CDR1 SQVTM, CDR2 ANQGSEA.

The chain uses TRBV6-1 and TRBJ1-4, with a possible D match to TRBD1 (5 bases). The length of the CDR3 is 15 residues. Germline V gene lookup returns CDR1 MNHNS and CDR2 SASEGT. Trimming pared 2 bases from V and 7 bases from J, leaving 14 bases between. CDR3: CASSERWDGGEKLFF. The CDR3 DNA is TGTGCCAGCAGTGAACGGTGGGACGGAGGTGAAAAACTGTTTTTT.

The chain carries TRBV5-1 and TRBJ1-1; possible D gene TRBD1, 6 bases. With 4 bases removed from V and 5 bases from J, the gap between germline ends came to 18 bases. The CDR3 contains 15 residues. Germline V gene lookup returns CDR1 SGHRS and CDR2 YFSETQ. The CDR3 protein is CASSRSQGRGTEAFF. Here the CDR3 DNA reads TGCGCCAGCAGCCGCTCACAGGGCCGGGGAACTGAAGCTTTCTTT. The whole variable domain, remainder taken from reference TRBV5-1 and TRBJ1-1, is KAGVTQTPRYLIKTRGQQVTLSCSPISGHRSVSWYQQTPGQGLQFLFEYFSETQRNKGNFPGRFSGRQFSNSRSEMNVSTLELGDSALYLCASSRSQGRGTEAFFGQGTRLTVV.

The chain links TRBV7-9 to TRBJ2-3; no reliable D call. V shed 2 bases and J shed 4 bases, with 13 bases lying between them. Looked up from germline, CDR1 is SEHNR and CDR2 is FQNEAQ (reference sequence). This CDR3 spans 15 amino acids. CDR3 coding DNA: TGTGCCAGCAGCTTATTGGAACTGCCCCCAGATACGCAGTATTTT. It specifies CASSLLELPPDTQYF.

The chain combines TRBV3-1 (or the pseudogene TRBV3-2) with TRBJ2-7; perhaps TRBD2 as D (5 bases). The CDR3 covers 15 residues. With 4 bases removed from V and 3 bases from J, the gap between germline ends came to 16 bases. The germline V gene has CDR1 LGHDT and CDR2 YNNKEL (reference sequence). CDR3 in amino acids: CASSPVGGLGYEQYF. As DNA, the CDR3 is TGTGCCAGCAGCCCCGTCGGCGGGTTGGGCTACGAGCAGTACTTC.

This clone has just one count. This sequence joins TRBV6-2 or TRBV6-3 and TRBJ1-5; no clear D gene. Trimming took off 2 bases at V and 0 bases at J, with 11 bases between the two ends. This CDR3 comprises 16 residues. CDR1 MNHEY and CDR2 SVGEGT come from the germline V gene. As DNA, the CDR3 is TGTGCCAGCAGTTACGGCTCATTCCTTAGCAATCAGCCCCAGCATTTT. Protein: CASSYGSFLSNQPQHF.

The chain couples TRBV19 to TRBJ2-3; 9 nucleotides align to TRBD1. The V and J ends lost 5 bases and 4 bases, in that order; junction bases with no gene match: 10. CDR3 size: 16 residues. Per germline, CDR1 LNHDA and CDR2 SQIVND (reference sequence). The CDR3 protein is CASSFSGTGPPDTQYF. CDR3 coding DNA: TGTGCCAGTAGTTTCTCGGGGACAGGGCCCCCAGATACGCAGTATTTT.

The chain couples TRBV28 to TRBJ1-6, with 9 bases identical to TRBD1. Germline CDR1 and CDR2: MDHEN and SYDVKM. V trimming: 5 bases; J trimming: 7 bases; junction bases outside the gene matches: 3. This CDR3 is built from 14 residues. The CDR3 DNA reads TGTGCCAGCAGTACCGGACAGGGGAATTCACCCCTCCACTTT. The encoded protein is CASSTGQGNSPLHF.

In nucleotides, the CDR3 is TGTGCCAGCAGTAAAGTGCAGGATACGCAGTATTTT. Translated: CASSKVQDTQYF. V is TRBV5-6 and J is TRBJ2-3; no reliable D call. V shed 5 bases and J shed 6 bases, with 10 bases lying between them. Germline assignment: CDR1 SGHDT and CDR2 YYEEEE. CDR3 length: 12 residues. The whole variable domain, remainder taken from reference TRBV5-6 and TRBJ2-3, is DAGVTQSPTHLIKTRGQQVTLRCSPKSGHDTVSWYQQALGQGPQFIFQYYEEEERQRGNFPDRFSGHQFPNYSSELNVNALLLGDSALYLCASSKVQDTQYFGPGTRLTVL.

The chain employs TRBV12-3 or TRBV12-4 and TRBJ2-1; D unresolved. The V end was cut by 2 bases, the J end by 12 bases, with 11 bases between. The CDR3 contains 12 residues. CDR3 sequence (DNA): TGTGCCAGCAGTTTAATCGAAAGTGGGCAGTTCTTC. Translated, it gives CASSLIESGQFF.

J is TRBJ2-2 and V is TRBV18, with 7 bases lining up with TRBD1. In germline, CDR1 is KGHSH, CDR2 LQKENI. V gave up 2 bases and J gave up 6 bases; unmatched junction bases: 0. The CDR3 spans 13 residues. CDR3 sequence (DNA): TGTGCCAGCTCACCAACAGGGGCCGGGGAGCTGTTTTTT. Its translation is CASSPTGAGELFF.

CDR3 in amino acids: CASSSFPGRSNNEQFF. DNA of the CDR3: TGTGCCAGCAGTTCGTTCCCAGGTCGGTCTAACAATGAGCAGTTCTTC. The V and J genes are TRBV6-2 or TRBV6-3 and TRBJ2-1; D gene unclear. Germline V gene sequence: CDR1 MNHEY, CDR2 SVGEGT. V lost 4 bases and J 5 bases, leaving 18 bases between the germline ends. The CDR3 runs 16 residues.

The chain couples TRBV9 to TRBJ2-1; no clear D gene. The CDR3 loop spans 13 amino acids. The V and J ends lost 0 bases and 7 bases respectively, with 8 bases between them. Germline loops: CDR1 SGDLS, CDR2 YYNGEE. The CDR3 region has the DNA TGTGCCAGCAGCGTAGTGCCGGAGAATGAGCAGTTCTTC. It encodes CASSVVPENEQFF.

This sequence joins TRBV5-4 and TRBJ2-7, with D perhaps given as TRBD1 or TRBD2 (5 bases each). Trimming took off 0 bases at V and 2 bases at J, with 12 bases between the two ends. The CDR3 runs to 15 residues. Germline loops: CDR1 SGHNT, CDR2 YYREEE (reference sequence). CDR3 in amino acids: CASSLDRDGPYEQYF. In nucleotides, the CDR3 is TGTGCCAGCAGCTTGGACCGGGACGGACCCTACGAGCAGTACTTC.

This clone was counted between two and nine times. The chain recombines TRBV4-2 with TRBJ2-5; TRBD2 aligns across 7 bases. With 4 bases clipped from V and 5 bases from J, the junction kept 10 bases outside the gene matches. The V gene's germline CDR1 is LGHNA and CDR2 YNFKEQ. The CDR3 consists of 15 residues. The CDR3 region has the DNA TGTGCCAGCAGCCTAGGACTAGGGCCGGGTGAGACCCAGTACTTC. This sequence encodes CASSLGLGPGETQYF.

This chain uses TRBV19 with TRBJ1-5; perhaps TRBD1 as D (5 bases). The CDR3 covers 14 residues. Trimming pared 5 bases from V and 6 bases from J, leaving 14 bases between. Germline V CDR1 and CDR2: LNHDA, SQIVND (reference sequence). CDR3 residues: CASSPLGASQPQHF. The CDR3 DNA reads TGTGCCAGTAGTCCCTTAGGGGCGAGTCAGCCCCAGCATTTT.

This rearrangement joins TRBV24-1 to TRBJ2-5; D ambiguous. This CDR3 region has 14 residues. The germline V gene has CDR1 KGHDR and CDR2 SFDVKD. Trimming left V 3 bases short and J 4 bases short, with 11 bases between. CDR3 sequence: CATSDHSRAETQYF. The CDR3 DNA reads TGTGCCACCAGTGATCATTCGCGAGCAGAGACCCAGTACTTC.

This clone appeared once. The rearrangement links TRBV30 to TRBJ1-1, with D hard to call. The CDR3 length is 13 residues. V lost 1 base and J 0 bases, leaving 6 bases between the germline ends. Germline values: CDR1 GTSNPN, CDR2 SVGIG (reference sequence). The CDR3 DNA is TGTGCCTGGAGTGCCGACGTGAACACTGAAGCTTTCTTT. Translated, it gives CAWSADVNTEAFF.

The rearrangement links TRBV6-5 to TRBJ2-7; a possible D gene is TRBD1 (6 bases). CDR1 and CDR2 from the germline V gene are MNHEY and SVGAGI. The CDR3 is 15 residues long. V dropped 6 bases and J dropped 4 bases, with 19 bases sitting between them. CDR3 bases: TGTGCCAGCAGGGGGGTGGGGACACTCAATTACGAGCAGTACTTC. This encodes CASRGVGTLNYEQYF.

This clone has only a few counts. This chain's CDR3 is CAWTRGPGQPQHF. The CDR3 DNA reads as TGTGCCTGGACCCGGGGCCCGGGTCAGCCCCAGCATTTT. The rearrangement links TRBV30 to TRBJ1-5, with D possibly being TRBD1 (5 bases). Germline V gives CDR1 GTSNPN, CDR2 SVGIG (reference sequence). This CDR3 is 13 amino acids long. The germline V and J ends were trimmed by 4 bases and 6 bases, with 13 bases remaining between them.

The chain recombines TRBV30 with TRBJ2-1, with TRBD2 identical over 7 bases. Trimming took 3 bases from V and 8 from J; bases not matched to a gene: 10. Germline-derived CDR1 and CDR2 are GTSNPN and SVGIG (reference sequence). The CDR3 spans 14 residues. CDR3 nucleotide sequence: TGTGCCTGGAGGCGAACGGGAGGACCGCATGAGCAGTTCTTC. It specifies CAWRRTGGPHEQFF.

V and J are TRBV18 and TRBJ2-7, with TRBD1 matching over 10 bases. The CDR3 is 14 residues long. Germline V lookup: CDR1 KGHSH, CDR2 LQKENI. The V gene end was trimmed by 5 bases and the J gene end by 0 bases; junction bases not matched to a gene: 1. Written as DNA, the CDR3 is TGTGCCAGCTCAGGACAGGGGGTCTCCTACGAGCAGTACTTC. It translates to CASSGQGVSYEQYF.

This clone has just a few counts. The chain links TRBV9 to TRBJ2-4; TRBD1 matches at 7 bases. Losses at the gene ends were 0 bases for V and 6 bases for J; bases not matched to a gene: 0. The germline V gene has CDR1 SGDLS and CDR2 YYNGEE. The CDR3 sequence is 13 residues long. This CDR3 is CASSVEGANIQYF. CDR3 in DNA: TGTGCCAGCAGCGTAGAGGGGGCAAACATTCAGTACTTC.

The gene calls are TRBV6-5 and TRBJ2-2; a possible D gene is TRBD1 (6 bases). This CDR3 spans 16 amino acids. Germline assignment: CDR1 MNHEY and CDR2 SVGAGI. Deletions cut 3 bases from V and 1 base from J, with 12 bases between. The CDR3 DNA reads as TGTGCCAGCAGTTATCCCGACAGGAGGAACACCGGGGAGCTGTTTTTT. It is translated as CASSYPDRRNTGELFF.

This clone is a singleton in its sample. The rearrangement uses TRBV10-1 and TRBJ1-1, with 7 bases aligning to TRBD1. CDR1 and CDR2 from the germline V gene are WNHNN and SYGVQD (reference sequence). The CDR3 loop spans 16 amino acids. After removal of 0 bases from V and 1 base from J, the junction contained 5 bases not matched to a gene. CDR3 DNA sequence: TGCGCCAGCAGTGAGTCGAAGGGGGCTGGGAACACTGAAGCTTTCTTT. Its protein product is CASSESKGAGNTEAFF.

The gene calls are TRBV29-1 and TRBJ2-7, with D possibly being TRBD1 (6 bases). Germline CDR1 SQVTM, CDR2 ANQGSEA. This CDR3 contains 13 residues. The V and J ends lost 4 bases and 5 bases respectively, with 15 bases between them. CDR3 amino acids: CSVAGTWANEQYF. CDR3 coding DNA: TGCAGCGTTGCCGGGACATGGGCAAACGAGCAGTACTTC.

This clone was counted only a few times. V and J are TRBV20-1 and TRBJ1-1; unclear D gene. Trimming took off 3 bases at V and 5 bases at J, with 7 bases between the two ends. The CDR3 spans 11 residues. CDR1 and CDR2 (germline): DFQATT, SNEGSKA (reference sequence). The CDR3 here is CSASWETEAFF. The CDR3 nucleotides read TGCAGTGCTAGTTGGGAGACTGAAGCTTTCTTT.

The chain links TRBV11-3 to TRBJ1-5; D not resolved. Trimming removed 3 bases at V and 5 bases at J, with 5 bases between. There are 12 residues in the CDR3. CDR1 and CDR2 (germline): SGHNT, YENEEA. The CDR3 region is CASSFSDQPQHF. In DNA form, the CDR3 reads TGTGCCAGCAGCTTTTCGGATCAGCCCCAGCATTTT.

The rearrangement uses TRBV27 and TRBJ1-2; D call uncertain. The CDR3 loop spans 11 amino acids. The germline V gene has CDR1 MNHEY and CDR2 SMNVEV (reference sequence). The V end lost 4 bases, the J end lost 7 bases, and 7 bases lay between the germline ends. CDR3 residues: CASSSRVGYTF. As DNA, the CDR3 is TGTGCCAGCAGTTCTAGGGTTGGCTACACCTTC.

The V gene is TRBV24-1, the J gene TRBJ2-3, with D perhaps TRBD1 (7 bases). This CDR3 spans 17 amino acids. Per germline, CDR1 KGHDR and CDR2 SFDVKD. V lost 5 bases to trimming and J lost 4 bases, with 21 bases between them. The CDR3 nucleotides read TGTGCCACCAGTGGCCCACTACAGGGGAGGAACCCAGATACGCAGTATTTT. Translated: CATSGPLQGRNPDTQYF.

The V call is TRBV24-1, the J call TRBJ2-5; no clear D gene. V was shortened by 3 bases and J by 4 bases, with 11 bases between the two germline ends. Germline V CDR1 and CDR2: KGHDR, SFDVKD. CDR3 size: 14 residues. The CDR3 reads CATSDGLTGETQYF. The CDR3 region has the DNA TGTGCCACCAGTGATGGGTTAACGGGAGAGACCCAGTACTTC.

The J gene is TRBJ1-3, the V gene TRBV7-2, with D unclear. V was clipped by 5 bases and J by 4 bases, with 12 bases between them. Germline V gene sequence: CDR1 SGHTA, CDR2 FQGNSA. The CDR3 loop spans 14 amino acids. CDR3 DNA: TGTGCCAGCAGCCCCCAAGGGAACGGAAACACCATATATTTT. Protein sequence: CASSPQGNGNTIYF.